These T cell receptor beta chains were read from a single sample in a study of CD8 T cells in Susac syndrome. TCRdb reanalysed the immunoSEQ multiplex PCR reads using MiXCR and keeps one entry per CDR3 protein. The profile shows about 280,000 distinct CDR3 sequences, about 88% of them singletons. The sequenced sample consisted of CD8+ T cells from PBMCs. All receptors come from a human donor with multiple sclerosis. CDR3s include the opening cysteine and the closing phenylalanine or tryptophan. The D gene is left open where the match is weak. Not every row has a clone size; where given, it reads once, few, many or a size class.

v_gene	j_gene	d_gene	abundance	CDR3nt	CDR3aa
TRBV10-3	TRBJ2-1	TRBD2	once	TGTGCCATCTCCGGACTAGCGGGAGGCGAGAATGAGCAGTTCTTC	CAISGLAGGENEQFF
TRBV6-5	TRBJ1-2	.	.	TGTGCCAGCAGTTCCCCGAGGGGAGGTGGGAAGAACGGCTACACCTTC	CASSSPRGGGKNGYTF
TRBV6-6	TRBJ1-1	.	few	TGTGCCAGCAGTTACTCTAAACGCGAAGCTTTCTTT	CASSYSKREAFF
TRBV13	TRBJ2-1	TRBD2	.	TGTGCCAGCAGCGCCCGGGCTAGCGGTTCCTACAATGAGCAGTTCTTC	CASSARASGSYNEQFF
TRBV9	TRBJ2-7	.	.	TGTGCCAGCAGCGGCTCCGGGACGGTGAGCTCCTACGAGCAGTACTTC	CASSGSGTVSSYEQYF
TRBV27	TRBJ2-1	TRBD1	.	TGTGCCAGCAGTCCGGACAGGGCTCGGAATGAGCAGTTCTTC	CASSPDRARNEQFF
TRBV28	TRBJ2-5	.	once	TGTGCCAGCAGTCCAACCCTCCGGGACGGGTGGACCCAGTACTTC	CASSPTLRDGWTQYF
TRBV7-8	TRBJ1-2	.	.	TGTGCCAGCAGCTTAGCAGGGGCGGCGGCGGGCTACACCTTC	CASSLAGAAAGYTF
TRBV11-3	TRBJ1-1	.	.	TGTGCCAGCAGCCCGCGGGTCTCGAACACTGAAGCTTTCTTT	CASSPRVSNTEAFF
TRBV27	TRBJ2-3	.	.	TGTGCCAGCAGTTTTGGCGTCAGCACAGATACGCAGTATTTT	CASSFGVSTDTQYF
TRBV5-6	TRBJ2-1	.	.	TGTGCCAGCAGCGCCCAGGAGTATGAGCAGTTCTTC	CASSAQEYEQFF
TRBV13	TRBJ2-2	.	.	TGTGCCAGCAGGCATGAGGGGAACACCGGGGAGCTGTTTTTT	CASRHEGNTGELFF
TRBV5-1	TRBJ2-1	.	.	TGCGCCAGCAGCTATAGTGAATCCTACAATGAGCAGTTCTTC	CASSYSESYNEQFF
TRBV29-1	TRBJ2-5	.	.	TGCAGCGGGCACAACCAAGAGACCCAGTACTTC	CSGHNQETQYF
TRBV19	TRBJ2-5	TRBD2	.	TGTGCCAGTAGTATGGGCGGGAGGGCCGTTGGCCAAGAGACCCAGTACTTC	CASSMGGRAVGQETQYF
TRBV11-2	TRBJ2-7	.	few	TGTGCCAGCAGCTTAATCTCAGGCCTTCGCGGCTACGAGCAGTACTTC	CASSLISGLRGYEQYF
TRBV19	TRBJ1-3	.	.	TGTGCCAGTAGTTACAACCCCCAGGGATCTCCGGGAAACACCATATATTTT	CASSYNPQGSPGNTIYF
TRBV4-1	TRBJ2-1	.	.	TGCGCCAGCAGCCAAGCCGGGGATACCTCCTACAATGAGCAGTTCTTC	CASSQAGDTSYNEQFF
TRBV2	TRBJ2-5	.	.	TGTGCCACACAGACAGAGAAAGAGACCCAGTACTTC	CATQTEKETQYF
TRBV27	TRBJ1-1	.	few	TGTGCCAGCAGTTTAGGGCGGGGCGCTTACACTGAGGCTTTCTTT	CASSLGRGAYTEAFF
TRBV7-9	TRBJ1-5	.	.	TGTGCCAGCAGCGCTCCAGTGTACAATCAGCCCCAGCATTTT	CASSAPVYNQPQHF
TRBV3-1	TRBJ2-1	TRBD2	once	TGTGCCAGCAGCCTCCACCGAGGAACTAGCGGAGACAATGAGCAGTTCTTC	CASSLHRGTSGDNEQFF
TRBV28	TRBJ2-1	TRBD2	.	TGTGCCAGCCGCCTGGGCGGGGTAGCGGGATTCGATGAGCAGTTCTTC	CASRLGGVAGFDEQFF
TRBV30	TRBJ2-7	TRBD1	.	TGTGCCTGGAGTGTACTCGGGACAGGCTACGAGCAGTACTTC	CAWSVLGTGYEQYF
TRBV14	TRBJ1-1	.	.	TGTGCCAGCAGCCAAGAGGGCAGGGGGAACACTGAAGCTTTCTTT	CASSQEGRGNTEAFF
TRBV13	TRBJ2-3	TRBD1	.	TGTGCCAGCAGCTTAGGGGTAATCCTCGACAGGGTTACAGATACGCAGTATTTT	CASSLGVILDRVTDTQYF
TRBV10-3	TRBJ1-5	.	.	TGTGCCATCAGTGTACAGAATAGCAATCAGCCCCAGCATTTT	CAISVQNSNQPQHF
TRBV19	TRBJ2-2	.	.	TGTGCCAGTAGTACCCCGGGCCGCCCGGCGGCCGGGGAGCTGTTTTTT	CASSTPGRPAAGELFF
TRBV10-2	TRBJ2-2	.	.	TGCGCCAGCACCGGGGACGGGGAGCTGTTTTTT	CASTGDGELFF
TRBV7-9	TRBJ2-6	.	.	TGTGCCAGCAGCTCGGGGCGGCCTTGGACCTCTGGGGCCAACGTCCTGACTTTC	CASSSGRPWTSGANVLTF